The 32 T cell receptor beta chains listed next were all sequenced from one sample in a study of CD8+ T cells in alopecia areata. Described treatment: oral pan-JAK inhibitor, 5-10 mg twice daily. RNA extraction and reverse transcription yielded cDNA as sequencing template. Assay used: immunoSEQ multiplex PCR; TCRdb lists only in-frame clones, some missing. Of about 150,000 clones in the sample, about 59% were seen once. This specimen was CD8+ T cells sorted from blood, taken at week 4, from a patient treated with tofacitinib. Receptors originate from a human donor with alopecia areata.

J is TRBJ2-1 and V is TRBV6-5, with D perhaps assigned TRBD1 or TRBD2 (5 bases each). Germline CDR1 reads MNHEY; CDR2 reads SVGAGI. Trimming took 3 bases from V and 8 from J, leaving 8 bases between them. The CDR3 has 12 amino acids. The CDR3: CASSYGGDEQFF. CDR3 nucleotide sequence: TGTGCCAGCAGTTATGGGGGTGATGAGCAGTTCTTC.

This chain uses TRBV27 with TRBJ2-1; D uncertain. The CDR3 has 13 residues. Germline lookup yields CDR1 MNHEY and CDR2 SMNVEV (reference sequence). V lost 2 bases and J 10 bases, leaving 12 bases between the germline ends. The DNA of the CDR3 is TGTGCCAGCAGTTTACCCCTTAGTGAGGAGCAGTTCTTC. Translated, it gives CASSLPLSEEQFF.

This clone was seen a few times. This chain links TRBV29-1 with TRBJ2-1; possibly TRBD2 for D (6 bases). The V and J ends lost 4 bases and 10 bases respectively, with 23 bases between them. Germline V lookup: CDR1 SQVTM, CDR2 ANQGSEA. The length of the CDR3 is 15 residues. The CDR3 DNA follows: TGCAGCGTTGGCAGTCGCGGGGTCTTCGGGGGAGAGCAGTTCTTC. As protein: CSVGSRGVFGGEQFF.

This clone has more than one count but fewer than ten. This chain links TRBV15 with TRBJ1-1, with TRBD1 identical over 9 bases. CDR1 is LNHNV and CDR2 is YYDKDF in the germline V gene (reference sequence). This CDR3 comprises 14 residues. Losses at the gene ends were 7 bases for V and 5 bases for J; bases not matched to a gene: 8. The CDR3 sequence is CATTTTGGRTEAFF. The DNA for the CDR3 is TGTGCCACCACTACCACAGGGGGCAGGACTGAAGCTTTCTTT.

The CDR3 DNA is TGCAGTGCCCCGGACCGCGACGAGCAGTACTTC. This encodes CSAPDRDEQYF. The chain recombines TRBV20-1 with TRBJ2-7; D remains unclear. Trimming removed 6 bases at V and 5 bases at J, with 11 bases between. Germline V gene sequence: CDR1 DFQATT, CDR2 SNEGSKA (reference sequence). CDR3 length: 11 residues.

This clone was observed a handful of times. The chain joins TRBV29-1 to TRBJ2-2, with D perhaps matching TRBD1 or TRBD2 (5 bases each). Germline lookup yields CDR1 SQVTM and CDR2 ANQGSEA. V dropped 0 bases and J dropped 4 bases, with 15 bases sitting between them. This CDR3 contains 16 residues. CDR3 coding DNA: TGCAGCGTTGAAGAAATGAGGGATAGGGGCACCGGGGAGCTGTTTTTT. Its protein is CSVEEMRDRGTGELFF.

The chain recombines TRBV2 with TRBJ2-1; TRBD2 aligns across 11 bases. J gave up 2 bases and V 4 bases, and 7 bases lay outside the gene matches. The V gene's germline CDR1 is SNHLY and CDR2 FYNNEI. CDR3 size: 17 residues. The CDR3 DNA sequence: TGTGCCAGCAGTGGGGTAGCGGGGGGGTCCACCTACAATGAGCAGTTCTTC. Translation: CASSGVAGGSTYNEQFF.

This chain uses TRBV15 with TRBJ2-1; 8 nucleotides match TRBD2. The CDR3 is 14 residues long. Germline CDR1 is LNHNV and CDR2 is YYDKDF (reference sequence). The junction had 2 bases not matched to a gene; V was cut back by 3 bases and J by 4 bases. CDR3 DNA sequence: TGTGCCACCAGCAGCGGGACTAGTTACAATGAGCAGTTCTTC. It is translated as CATSSGTSYNEQFF.

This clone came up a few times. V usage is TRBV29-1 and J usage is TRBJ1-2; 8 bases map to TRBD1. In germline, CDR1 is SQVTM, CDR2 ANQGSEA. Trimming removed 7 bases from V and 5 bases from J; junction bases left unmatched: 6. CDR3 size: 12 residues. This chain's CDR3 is CSAQGASYGYTF. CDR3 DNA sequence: TGCAGCGCCCAGGGGGCAAGTTATGGCTACACCTTC.

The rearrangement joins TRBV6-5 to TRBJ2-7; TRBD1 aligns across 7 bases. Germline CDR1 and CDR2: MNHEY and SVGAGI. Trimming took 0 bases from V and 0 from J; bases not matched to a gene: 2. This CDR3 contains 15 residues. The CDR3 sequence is CASSYSGDSSYEQYF. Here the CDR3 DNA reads TGTGCCAGCAGTTACTCGGGGGACAGCTCCTACGAGCAGTACTTC.

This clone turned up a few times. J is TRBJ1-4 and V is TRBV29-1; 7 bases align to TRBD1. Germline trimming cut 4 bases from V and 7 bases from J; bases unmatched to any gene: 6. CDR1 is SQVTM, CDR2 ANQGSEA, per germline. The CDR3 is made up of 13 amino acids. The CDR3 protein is CSVVNRGSEKLFF. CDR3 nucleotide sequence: TGCAGCGTTGTCAACAGGGGATCTGAAAAACTGTTTTTT.

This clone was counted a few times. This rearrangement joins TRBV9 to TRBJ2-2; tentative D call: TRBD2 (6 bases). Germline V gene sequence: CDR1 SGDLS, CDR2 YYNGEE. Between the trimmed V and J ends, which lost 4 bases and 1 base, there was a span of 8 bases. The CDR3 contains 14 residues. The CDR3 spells CASSSGGNTGELFF. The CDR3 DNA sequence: TGTGCCAGCAGCTCCGGGGGGAACACCGGGGAGCTGTTTTTT.

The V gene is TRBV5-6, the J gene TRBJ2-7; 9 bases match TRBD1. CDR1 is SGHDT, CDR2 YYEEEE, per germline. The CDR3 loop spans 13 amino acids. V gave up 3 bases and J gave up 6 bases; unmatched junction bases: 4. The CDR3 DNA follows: TGTGCCAGCAGCTCACAGGGGGCGTCCGAGCAGTACTTC. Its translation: CASSSQGASEQYF.

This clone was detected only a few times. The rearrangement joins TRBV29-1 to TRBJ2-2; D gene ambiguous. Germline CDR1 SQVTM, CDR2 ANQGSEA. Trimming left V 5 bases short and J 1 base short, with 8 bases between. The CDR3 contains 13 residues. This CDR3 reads CSVFQENTGELFF. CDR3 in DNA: TGCAGCGTTTTTCAGGAGAACACCGGGGAGCTGTTTTTT.

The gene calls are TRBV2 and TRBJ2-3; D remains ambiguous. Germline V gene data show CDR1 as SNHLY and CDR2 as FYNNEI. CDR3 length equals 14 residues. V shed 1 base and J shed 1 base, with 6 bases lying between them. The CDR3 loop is CASSEVDGTDTQYF. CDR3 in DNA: TGTGCCAGCAGTGAAGTAGACGGCACAGATACGCAGTATTTT.

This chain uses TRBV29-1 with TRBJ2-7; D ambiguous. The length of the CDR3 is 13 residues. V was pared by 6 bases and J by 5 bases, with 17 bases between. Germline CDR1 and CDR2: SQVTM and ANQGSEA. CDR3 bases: TGCAGCGTCTTACTTACCGCGGTCGACGAGCAGTACTTC. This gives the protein CSVLLTAVDEQYF.

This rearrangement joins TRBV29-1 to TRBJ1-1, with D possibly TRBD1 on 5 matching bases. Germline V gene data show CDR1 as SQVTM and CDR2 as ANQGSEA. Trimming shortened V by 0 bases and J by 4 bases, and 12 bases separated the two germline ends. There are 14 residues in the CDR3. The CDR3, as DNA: TGCAGCGTTGAAGATCTAGGGGAGAGCACTGAAGCTTTCTTT. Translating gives CSVEDLGESTEAFF.

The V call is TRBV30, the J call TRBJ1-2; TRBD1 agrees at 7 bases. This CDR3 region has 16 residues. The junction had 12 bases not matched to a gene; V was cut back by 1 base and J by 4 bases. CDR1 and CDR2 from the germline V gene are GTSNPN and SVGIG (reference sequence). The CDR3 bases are TGTGCCTGGAGTGGAGCCAAGGGGGCGCGGGGCTATGGCTACACCTTC. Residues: CAWSGAKGARGYGYTF.

The CDR3 here is CASSEAGARYYEQYF. The CDR3 DNA is TGTGCCAGCAGTGAAGCAGGGGCTCGCTACTACGAGCAGTACTTC. V and J are TRBV2 and TRBJ2-7, with a weak D call TRBD1 (5 bases). Trimming cost V 0 bases and J 3 bases, with 12 bases left between them. In germline, CDR1 is SNHLY, CDR2 FYNNEI. The CDR3 is 15 residues long.

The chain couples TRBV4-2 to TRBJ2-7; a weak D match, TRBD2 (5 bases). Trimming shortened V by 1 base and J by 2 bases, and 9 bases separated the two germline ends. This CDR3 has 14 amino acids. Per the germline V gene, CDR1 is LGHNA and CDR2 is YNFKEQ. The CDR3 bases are TGTGCCAGCAGCCAAGTTCGGGATACCTACGAGCAGTACTTC. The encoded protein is CASSQVRDTYEQYF.

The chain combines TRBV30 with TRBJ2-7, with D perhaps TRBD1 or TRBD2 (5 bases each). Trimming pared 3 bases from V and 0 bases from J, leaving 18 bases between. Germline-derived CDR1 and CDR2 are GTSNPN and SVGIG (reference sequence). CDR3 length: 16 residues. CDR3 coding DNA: TGTGCCTGGAGCCCACTTGGGACCCTTAGCTCCTACGAGCAGTACTTC. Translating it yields CAWSPLGTLSSYEQYF.

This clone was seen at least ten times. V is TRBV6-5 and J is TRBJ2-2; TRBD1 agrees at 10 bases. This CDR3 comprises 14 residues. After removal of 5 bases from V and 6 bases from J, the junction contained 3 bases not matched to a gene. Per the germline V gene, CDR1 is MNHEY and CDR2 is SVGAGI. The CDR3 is CASSTGTGAGELFF. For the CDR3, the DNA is TGTGCCAGCAGTACCGGGACAGGGGCCGGGGAGCTGTTTTTT.

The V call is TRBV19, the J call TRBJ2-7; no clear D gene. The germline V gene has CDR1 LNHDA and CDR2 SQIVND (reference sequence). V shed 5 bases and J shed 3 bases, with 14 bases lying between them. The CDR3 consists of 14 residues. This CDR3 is CASSPGRNDYEQYF. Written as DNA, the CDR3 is TGTGCCAGTAGTCCCGGACGTAATGACTACGAGCAGTACTTC.

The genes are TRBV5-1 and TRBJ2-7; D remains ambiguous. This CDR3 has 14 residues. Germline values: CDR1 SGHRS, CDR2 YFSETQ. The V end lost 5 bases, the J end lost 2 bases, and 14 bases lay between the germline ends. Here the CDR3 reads CASRAPDVTYEQYF. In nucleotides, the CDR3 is TGCGCCAGCAGGGCTCCGGACGTCACCTACGAGCAGTACTTC.

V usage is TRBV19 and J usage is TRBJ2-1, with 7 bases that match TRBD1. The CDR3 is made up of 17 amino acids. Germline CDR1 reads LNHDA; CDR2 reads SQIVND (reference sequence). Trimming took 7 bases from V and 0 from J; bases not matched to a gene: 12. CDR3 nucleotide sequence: TGTGCCAGTAACCCTGTAGGGGGCGTAAGCTCCTACAATGAGCAGTTCTTC. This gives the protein CASNPVGGVSSYNEQFF.

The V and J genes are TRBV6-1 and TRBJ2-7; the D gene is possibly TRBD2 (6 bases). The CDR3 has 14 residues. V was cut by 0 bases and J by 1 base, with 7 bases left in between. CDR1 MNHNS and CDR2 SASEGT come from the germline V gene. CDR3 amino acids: CASSEAGGSYEQYF. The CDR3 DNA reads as TGTGCCAGCAGTGAAGCGGGGGGTTCCTACGAGCAGTACTTC.

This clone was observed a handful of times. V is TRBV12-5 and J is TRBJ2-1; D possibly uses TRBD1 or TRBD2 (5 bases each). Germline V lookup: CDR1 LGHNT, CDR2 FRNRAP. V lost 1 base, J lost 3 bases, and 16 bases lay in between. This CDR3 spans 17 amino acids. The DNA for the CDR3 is TGTGCTAGTGGTTTGGGACCTCCGGGACGGGACTACAATGAGCAGTTCTTC. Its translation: CASGLGPPGRDYNEQFF.

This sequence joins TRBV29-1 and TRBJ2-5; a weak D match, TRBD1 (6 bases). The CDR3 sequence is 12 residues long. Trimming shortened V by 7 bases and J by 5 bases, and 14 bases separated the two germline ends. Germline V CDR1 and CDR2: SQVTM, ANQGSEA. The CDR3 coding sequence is TGCAGCGATCAGGGGTTAGTGGAGACCCAGTACTTC. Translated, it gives CSDQGLVETQYF.

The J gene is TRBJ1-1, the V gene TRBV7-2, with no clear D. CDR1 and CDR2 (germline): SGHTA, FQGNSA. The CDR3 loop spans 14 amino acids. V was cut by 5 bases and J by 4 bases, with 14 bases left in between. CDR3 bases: TGTGCCAGCAGCGAAGGTTTGTTAGGCACTGAAGCTTTCTTT. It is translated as CASSEGLLGTEAFF.

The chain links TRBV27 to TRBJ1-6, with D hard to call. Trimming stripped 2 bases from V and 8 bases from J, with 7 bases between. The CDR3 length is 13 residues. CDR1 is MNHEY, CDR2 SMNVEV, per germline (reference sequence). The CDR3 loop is CASSLGIYSPLHF. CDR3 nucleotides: TGTGCCAGCAGTTTAGGAATATATTCACCCCTCCACTTT.

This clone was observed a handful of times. The CDR3 region has the DNA TGTGCCAGCTCATCGATTTCAGGTCCCCACACAGATACGCAGTATTTT. Protein: CASSSISGPHTDTQYF. The rearrangement links TRBV18 to TRBJ2-3; no firm D call. Germline CDR1 KGHSH, CDR2 LQKENI. The germline V and J ends were trimmed by 5 bases and 2 bases, with 17 bases remaining between them. The CDR3 is 16 residues long.

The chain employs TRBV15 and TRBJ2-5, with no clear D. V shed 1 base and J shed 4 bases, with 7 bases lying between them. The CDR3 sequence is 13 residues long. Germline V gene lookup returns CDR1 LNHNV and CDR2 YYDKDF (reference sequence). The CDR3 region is CATSRGLGETQYF. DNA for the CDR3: TGTGCCACCAGCAGAGGATTGGGAGAGACCCAGTACTTC.